These 4 T cell receptor beta chains were all obtained from the same sample, sequenced in a study of blood T cell repertoires in COVID-19. The assay was immunoSEQ multiplex PCR, and TCRdb's table has in-frame clones only and misses some. Of hundreds of thousands of clones in the sample, 83% were seen once. The sequenced sample was peripheral blood. The receptors here all came from a woman aged 50 to 60 who had recovered from COVID-19.

The genes are TRBV25-1 and TRBJ2-2; D is unclear. This CDR3 has 13 amino acids. Germline-derived CDR1 and CDR2 are MGHDK and SYGVNS. V was clipped by 1 base and J by 2 bases, with 2 bases between them. CDR3 residues: CASSELNTGELFF. CDR3 nucleotide sequence: TGTGCCAGCAGTGAATTAAACACCGGGGAGCTGTTTTTT.

This clone occurred a few times. The J gene is TRBJ1-1, the V gene TRBV4-2; no reliable D call. Trimming cost V 0 bases and J 2 bases, with 10 bases left between them. The CDR3 covers 15 residues. CDR1 and CDR2 (germline): LGHNA, YNFKEQ. CDR3 in amino acids: CASSQEGLANTEAFF. The CDR3 DNA sequence: TGTGCCAGCAGCCAAGAGGGCCTGGCAAACACTGAAGCTTTCTTT.

This rearrangement joins TRBV29-1 to TRBJ2-5; TRBD1 matches at 9 bases. CDR3 length: 14 amino acids. CDR1 is SQVTM and CDR2 is ANQGSEA in the germline V gene. V lost 7 bases, J lost 7 bases, and 13 bases stayed unmatched. The CDR3 sequence is CSASGQGQRGTQYF. The DNA of the CDR3 is TGCAGCGCGTCGGGACAGGGACAAAGAGGGACCCAGTACTTC. The entire variable domain, with the rest obtained from reference TRBV29-1 and TRBJ2-5, is as follows: SAVISQKPSRDICQRGTSLTIQCQVDSQVTMMFWYRQQPGQSLTLIATANQGSEATYESGFVIDKFPISRPNLTFSTLTVSNMSPEDSSIYLCSASGQGQRGTQYFGPGTRLLVL.

The gene calls are TRBV7-3 and TRBJ2-2; the D gene is possibly TRBD2 (6 bases). This CDR3 contains 15 residues. CDR1 is SGHTA, CDR2 FQGTGA, per germline. V was trimmed by 3 bases and J by 4 bases, leaving 12 bases between them. As DNA, the CDR3 is TGTGCCAGCAGCTTCCCCGGGGACTCCACCGGGGAGCTGTTTTTT. The encoded protein is CASSFPGDSTGELFF.